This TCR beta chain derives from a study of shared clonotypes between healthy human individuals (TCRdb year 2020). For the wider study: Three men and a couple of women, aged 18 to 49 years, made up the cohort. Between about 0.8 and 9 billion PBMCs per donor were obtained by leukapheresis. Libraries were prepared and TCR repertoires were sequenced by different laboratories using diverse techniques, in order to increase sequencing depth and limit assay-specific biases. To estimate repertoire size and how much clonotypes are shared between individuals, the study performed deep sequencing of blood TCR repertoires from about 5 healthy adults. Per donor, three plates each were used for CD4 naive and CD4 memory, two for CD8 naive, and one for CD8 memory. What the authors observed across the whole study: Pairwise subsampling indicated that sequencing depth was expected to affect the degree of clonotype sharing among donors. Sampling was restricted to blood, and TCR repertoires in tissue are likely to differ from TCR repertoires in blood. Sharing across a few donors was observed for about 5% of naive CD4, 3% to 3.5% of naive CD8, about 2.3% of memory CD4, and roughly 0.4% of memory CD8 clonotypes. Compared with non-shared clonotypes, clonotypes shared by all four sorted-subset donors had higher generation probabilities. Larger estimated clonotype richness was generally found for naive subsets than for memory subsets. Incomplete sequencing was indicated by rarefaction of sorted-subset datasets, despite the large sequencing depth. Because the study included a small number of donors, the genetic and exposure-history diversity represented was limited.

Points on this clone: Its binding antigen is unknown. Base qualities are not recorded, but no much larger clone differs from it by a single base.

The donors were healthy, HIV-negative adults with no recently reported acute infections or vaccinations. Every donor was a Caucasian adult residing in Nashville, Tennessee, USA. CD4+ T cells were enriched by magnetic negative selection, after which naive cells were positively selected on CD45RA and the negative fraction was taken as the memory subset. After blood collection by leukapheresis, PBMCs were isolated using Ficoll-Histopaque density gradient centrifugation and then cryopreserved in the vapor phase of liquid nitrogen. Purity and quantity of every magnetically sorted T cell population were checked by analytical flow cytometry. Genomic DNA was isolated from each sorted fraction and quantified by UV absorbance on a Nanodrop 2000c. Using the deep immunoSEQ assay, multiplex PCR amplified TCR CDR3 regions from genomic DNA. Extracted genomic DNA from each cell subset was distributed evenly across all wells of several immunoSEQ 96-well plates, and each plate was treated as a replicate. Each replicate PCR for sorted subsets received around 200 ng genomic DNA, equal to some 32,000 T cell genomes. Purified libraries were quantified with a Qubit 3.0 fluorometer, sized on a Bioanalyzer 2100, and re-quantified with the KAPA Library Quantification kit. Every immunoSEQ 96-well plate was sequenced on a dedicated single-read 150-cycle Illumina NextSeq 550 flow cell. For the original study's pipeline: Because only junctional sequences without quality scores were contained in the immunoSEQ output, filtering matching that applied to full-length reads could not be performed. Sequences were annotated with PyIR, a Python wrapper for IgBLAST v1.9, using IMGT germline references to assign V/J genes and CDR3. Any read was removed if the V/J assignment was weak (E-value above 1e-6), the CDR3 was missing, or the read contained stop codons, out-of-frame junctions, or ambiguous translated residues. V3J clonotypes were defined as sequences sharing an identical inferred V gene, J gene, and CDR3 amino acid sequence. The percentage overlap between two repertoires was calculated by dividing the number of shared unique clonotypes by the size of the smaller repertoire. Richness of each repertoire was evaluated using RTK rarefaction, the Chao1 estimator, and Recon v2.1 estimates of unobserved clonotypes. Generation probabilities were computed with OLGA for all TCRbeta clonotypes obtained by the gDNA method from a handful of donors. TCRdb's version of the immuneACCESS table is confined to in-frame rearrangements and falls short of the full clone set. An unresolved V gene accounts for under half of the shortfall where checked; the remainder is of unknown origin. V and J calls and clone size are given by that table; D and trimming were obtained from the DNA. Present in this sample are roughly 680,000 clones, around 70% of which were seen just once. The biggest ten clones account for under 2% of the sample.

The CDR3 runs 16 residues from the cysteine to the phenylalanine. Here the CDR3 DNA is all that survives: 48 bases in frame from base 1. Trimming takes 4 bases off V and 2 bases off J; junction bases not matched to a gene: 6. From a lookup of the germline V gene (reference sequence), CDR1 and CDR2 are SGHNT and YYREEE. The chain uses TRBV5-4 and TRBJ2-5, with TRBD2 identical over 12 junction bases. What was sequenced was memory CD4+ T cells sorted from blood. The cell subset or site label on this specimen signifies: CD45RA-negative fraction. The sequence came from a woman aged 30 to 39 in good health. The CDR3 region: CASSEGLAGLQETQYF. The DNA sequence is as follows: TGTGCCAGCAGCGAGGGACTAGCGGGCCTTCAAGAGACCCAGTACTTC.